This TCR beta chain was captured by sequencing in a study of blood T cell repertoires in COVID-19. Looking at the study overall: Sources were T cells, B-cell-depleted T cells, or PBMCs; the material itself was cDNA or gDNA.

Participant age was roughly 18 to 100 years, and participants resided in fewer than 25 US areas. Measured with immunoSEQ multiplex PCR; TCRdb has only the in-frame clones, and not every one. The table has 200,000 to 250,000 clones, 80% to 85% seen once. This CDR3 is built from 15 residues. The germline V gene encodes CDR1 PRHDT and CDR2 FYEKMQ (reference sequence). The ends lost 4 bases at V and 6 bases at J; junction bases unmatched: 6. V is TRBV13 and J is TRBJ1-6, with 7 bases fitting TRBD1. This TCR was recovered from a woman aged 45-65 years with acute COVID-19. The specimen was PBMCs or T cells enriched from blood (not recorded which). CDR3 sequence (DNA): TGTGCCAGCAGCTCAAGGACAGGAAGTAATTCACCCCTCCACTTT. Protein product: CASSSRTGSNSPLHF.